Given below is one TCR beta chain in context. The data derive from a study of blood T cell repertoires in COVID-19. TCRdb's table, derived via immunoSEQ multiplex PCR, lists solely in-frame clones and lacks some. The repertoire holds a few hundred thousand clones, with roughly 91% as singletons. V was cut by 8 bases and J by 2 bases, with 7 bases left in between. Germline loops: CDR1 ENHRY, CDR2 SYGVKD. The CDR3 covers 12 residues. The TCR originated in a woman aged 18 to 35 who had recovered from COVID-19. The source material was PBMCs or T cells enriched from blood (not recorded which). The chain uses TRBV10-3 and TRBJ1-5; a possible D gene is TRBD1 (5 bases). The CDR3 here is CAISQGNQPQHF. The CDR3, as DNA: TGTGCCATCTCACAGGGCAATCAGCCCCAGCATTTT.